Below, 21 T cell receptor beta chains from the same sample are listed, as sequenced in a study of T-cell reconstitution after alpha-beta-depleted transplantation in children. For TCRbeta, the library was prepared with unique molecular identifiers. MiXCR, run by TCRdb on the PCR reads, gives a single entry per CDR3 protein. Of hundreds of thousands of distinct CDR3 sequences in the sample, around 7.5% were seen once. The source was PBMCs, mostly from graft donor cells, collected 180 days after TCRalphabeta/CD19-depleted stem cell transplant. The receptor set was obtained from a male patient younger than 18 who had a stem cell transplant for acute lymphoblastic leukemia, so the T cells may come from the graft donor.

This clonotype was seen many times. The chain couples TRBV29-1 to TRBJ2-5; D is ambiguous. Trimming shortened V by 4 bases and J by 4 bases, and 13 bases separated the two germline ends. CDR1 is SQVTM and CDR2 is ANQGSEA in the germline V gene. This CDR3 comprises 13 residues. The CDR3 spells CSVVFPLGETQYF. As DNA, the CDR3 is TGCAGCGTTGTCTTCCCCCTGGGAGAGACCCAGTACTTC.

This clonotype was seen many times. The chain couples TRBV4-1 to TRBJ1-1; D is perhaps TRBD1 (5 bases). The CDR3 has 14 residues. Per the germline V gene, CDR1 is MGHRA and CDR2 is YSYEKL. Trimming cost V 3 bases and J 3 bases, with 11 bases left between them. The DNA of the CDR3 is TGCGCCAGCAGCCATGGGGGTAGGGACACTGAAGCTTTCTTT. As protein: CASSHGGRDTEAFF.

Turning to this clonotype: Given a much more abundant clone one base away, this may be a read error. The genes are TRBV7-7 and TRBJ2-5, with D unresolved. Germline V gene lookup returns CDR1 SSHAT and CDR2 FNYEAQ (reference sequence). The CDR3 runs 14 residues. CDR3: CASSSLPADETQYF. The CDR3 DNA reads as TGTGCTAGCAGCTCCCTTCCTGCGGACGAGACCCAGTACTTC.

This clonotype was detected ten times or more. V usage is TRBV4-3 and J usage is TRBJ2-7; tentative D call: TRBD2 (7 bases). Trimming took off 0 bases at V and 3 bases at J, with 18 bases between the two ends. The germline gives CDR1 LGHNA, CDR2 YSLEER. This CDR3 spans 17 amino acids. CDR3 nucleotides: TGCGCCAGCAGCCAAGATAGAGGGGGGGCAGGGATCTACGAGCAGTACTTC. Protein product: CASSQDRGGAGIYEQYF.

At least ten counts were recorded for this clonotype. The chain couples TRBV12-3 or TRBV12-4 to TRBJ1-5; D is unresolved. The CDR3 loop spans 15 amino acids. Trimming cost V 6 bases and J 0 bases, with 12 bases left between them. The CDR3 loop is CASSYGGHSNQPQHF. The CDR3 DNA reads as TGTGCCAGCAGCTACGGCGGCCATAGCAATCAGCCCCAGCATTTT.

This clonotype was seen ten or more times. The chain employs TRBV28 and TRBJ1-5; D uncertain. Germline assignment: CDR1 MDHEN and CDR2 SYDVKM. With 5 bases removed from V and 4 bases from J, the gap between germline ends came to 9 bases. The CDR3 consists of 13 residues. The chain's CDR3 is CASSIRSNQPQHF. CDR3 nucleotides: TGTGCCAGCAGTATTCGAAGTAATCAGCCCCAGCATTTT.

This clonotype showed up many times. The chain combines TRBV19 with TRBJ1-2; possible D gene TRBD1, 5 bases. Germline assignment: CDR1 LNHDA and CDR2 SQIVND (reference sequence). This CDR3 region has 16 residues. Trimming stripped 6 bases from V and 3 bases from J, with 20 bases between. The CDR3 sequence: CASSNPGGVRDYGYTF. CDR3 nucleotide sequence: TGTGCCAGTAGCAACCCCGGGGGGGTTCGAGACTATGGCTACACCTTC.

This clonotype was observed many times. This chain joins TRBV12-3 or TRBV12-4 and TRBJ2-7, with D unclear. This CDR3 is built from 13 residues. V gave up 10 bases and J gave up 2 bases, with 15 bases separating them. The CDR3 nucleotides are TGTGCCATCCAGACGACAAACACCTACGAGCAGTACTTC. Its protein product is CAIQTTNTYEQYF.

This clonotype was seen more than once but under ten times. The V call is TRBV12-3 or TRBV12-4, the J call TRBJ1-3, with a tentative D call TRBD1 (5 bases). The CDR3 loop spans 13 amino acids. V gave up 6 bases and J gave up 2 bases, with 8 bases separating them. For the CDR3, the DNA is TGTGCCAGCAGCCTGACAGCTGGAAACACCATATATTTT. This codes for CASSLTAGNTIYF.

CDR3: CASSQGTRGQANTGELFF. The CDR3 DNA reads as TGCGCCAGCAGCCAAGGAACCCGGGGACAAGCGAACACCGGGGAGCTGTTTTTT. The chain links TRBV4-3 to TRBJ2-2, with D maybe TRBD1 (6 bases). With 1 base removed from V and 0 bases from J, the gap between germline ends came to 15 bases. The germline V gene encodes CDR1 LGHNA and CDR2 YSLEER. CDR3 length: 18 amino acids.

Many counts were recorded for this clonotype. This chain links TRBV20-1 with TRBJ1-5; D gene unclear. The CDR3 runs 13 residues. The V end lost 6 bases, the J end lost 6 bases, and 15 bases lay between the germline ends. Germline V gives CDR1 DFQATT, CDR2 SNEGSKA (reference sequence). CDR3 sequence reads: CSAPEGSSQPQHF. The DNA of the CDR3 is TGCAGTGCCCCCGAGGGCTCGAGTCAGCCCCAGCATTTT.

This clonotype came up many times. J is TRBJ2-1 and V is TRBV29-1, with 10 nucleotides matching TRBD2. This CDR3 contains 19 residues. Germline lookup yields CDR1 SQVTM and CDR2 ANQGSEA. Trimming took 5 bases from V and 0 from J; bases not matched to a gene: 16. CDR3 DNA: TGCAGCGTTTGGGCCCCGACTAGCGGGCGTTATAGCTCCTACAATGAGCAGTTCTTC. Translating it yields CSVWAPTSGRYSSYNEQFF.

This clonotype showed up many times. V gene TRBV19 combines with J gene TRBJ1-5, with TRBD1 matching 9 bases. V shed 6 bases and J 6 bases; nucleotides not matched to a gene: 6. Germline V gives CDR1 LNHDA, CDR2 SQIVND (reference sequence). This CDR3 is 14 amino acids long. The CDR3 region has the DNA TGTGCCAGTAGCACTACAGGGGGCGGTCAGCCCCAGCATTTT. It yields the protein CASSTTGGGQPQHF.

This clonotype was seen many times. V gene TRBV6-5 combines with J gene TRBJ2-3; 9 bases match TRBD2. The CDR3 runs 15 residues. Germline CDR1 is MNHEY and CDR2 is SVGAGI. Trimming cost V 2 bases and J 2 bases; bases outside gene matches: 2. CDR3 sequence reads: CASSYGGLATDTQYF. The DNA of the CDR3 is TGTGCCAGCAGTTACGGGGGACTAGCCACAGATACGCAGTATTTT.

The J gene is TRBJ2-5, the V gene TRBV7-2, with D hard to call. CDR1 and CDR2 (germline): SGHTA, FQGNSA. This CDR3 has 13 residues. Trimming removed 5 bases from V and 0 bases from J, with 7 bases in between. Here the CDR3 reads CASSPPHQETQYF. CDR3 DNA sequence: TGTGCCAGCAGCCCCCCTCACCAAGAGACCCAGTACTTC.

Ten or more counts support this clonotype. This chain joins TRBV6-1 and TRBJ1-6; 8 bases align to TRBD1. The CDR3 totals 16 residues. Germline V gene data show CDR1 as MNHNS and CDR2 as SASEGT. J was trimmed by 0 bases and V by 7 bases; bases with no gene match: 5. The CDR3 protein is CASKTGQVSYNSPLHF. In DNA, the CDR3 is TGTGCCAGCAAGACGGGACAGGTCTCCTATAATTCACCCCTCCACTTT.

This clonotype was detected ten times or more. CDR3 residues: CSGLSGRYEQYF. CDR3 DNA sequence: TGCAGCGGGTTGAGCGGGAGATACGAGCAGTACTTC. The chain couples TRBV29-1 to TRBJ2-7, with TRBD2 matching over 8 bases. After removal of 7 bases from V and 4 bases from J, the junction contained 6 bases not matched to a gene. Germline CDR1 reads SQVTM; CDR2 reads ANQGSEA. The length of the CDR3 is 12 residues.

In this sample, this clonotype turned up many times. The chain couples TRBV6-2 or TRBV6-3 to TRBJ1-1; TRBD1 is a possible D gene (6 bases). V shed 8 bases and J shed 0 bases, with 16 bases lying between them. The CDR3 spans 15 residues. Germline V lookup: CDR1 MNHEY, CDR2 SVGEGT. Here the CDR3 reads CASSPQGSLNTEAFF. CDR3 sequence (DNA): TGTGCCAGCTCTCCCCAGGGGTCCTTGAACACTGAAGCTTTCTTT.

The table lists this clonotype with many counts. The CDR3 loop reads CASSYTGTGGYTF. The CDR3 DNA is TGTGCCAGCAGTTACACCGGGACAGGGGGCTACACCTTC. The V and J genes are TRBV6-5 and TRBJ1-2, with 9 bases identical to TRBD1. The J segment lost 8 bases and the V segment lost 2 bases, leaving 3 bases of the junction unmatched. Germline V gene data show CDR1 as MNHEY and CDR2 as SVGAGI. This CDR3 has 13 amino acids.

This clonotype was seen many times. V gene TRBV12-5 combines with J gene TRBJ2-7, with D perhaps matching TRBD1 (5 bases). V was cut by 3 bases and J by 0 bases, with 6 bases left in between. The CDR3 spans 13 residues. Germline CDR1 and CDR2: LGHNT and FRNRAP. CDR3 nucleotides: TGTGCTAGTGGTTTCGACAGCTCCTACGAGCAGTACTTC. As protein: CASGFDSSYEQYF.

As regards this clonotype: A much larger clone lies one base from this, so it may be a read error. The chain joins TRBV27 to TRBJ1-2, with no clear D. The CDR3 covers 13 residues. Germline loops: CDR1 MNHEY, CDR2 SMNVEV (reference sequence). CDR3 in DNA: TGTGCCAGCAGTTTTTTCAGGAACCATGGCGACACCTTC. Amino acids: CASSFFRNHGDTF.